Listed below are T cell receptor beta chains from one sample, sequenced in a study of cytomegalovirus exposure and HLA in healthy donors. TCRdb's copy holds only in-frame clones and misses some; the assay was immunoSEQ multiplex PCR. The sample lists approximately 190,000 clones, approximately 79% occurring once. The sample was PBMCs. The source of these receptors is a man aged 35 to 55 in good health and CMV-seropositive. CDR3s leave out the opening cysteine and the closing phenylalanine or tryptophan. The order of the fields is V gene, CDR3 protein.

TRBV7-2 ASSLEVAGGVYEQY
TRBV5-1 ASSLRGASNQPQH
TRBV7-2 ASSFRKGDSGANVLT
TRBV13 ASSSTRYEGKLF
TRBV30 ARQQGAGAGELF
TRBV4-3 ASSQGHGGANTGELF
TRBV10-3 AILGTGIDEQY
TRBV19 ASSIGEAYEQY
TRBV30 AWSAGQMQPQH
TRBV7-3 ASSSQGVTEAF
TRBV7-2 ASSPTTQGFSYEQY
TRBV18 ASSGWDRDKTYEQY
TRBV30 AWSGLGGGDEQY
TRBV18 ASSPEQVPEKLF
TRBV10-3 ATAGTGLYEQY
TRBV6-5 ASSYVGGVGTDTQY
TRBV9 ASSAGGTEQY
TRBV4-1 ASSQDRDRGQRNTEAF
TRBV11-2 ASSSGQKVLGLF
TRBV19 ASSILDSYYNEQF
TRBV2 ASSVPGQGGPYEQY
TRBV6-6 ASSHQGSDTQY
TRBV9 ASSTDRDRGWNTEAF